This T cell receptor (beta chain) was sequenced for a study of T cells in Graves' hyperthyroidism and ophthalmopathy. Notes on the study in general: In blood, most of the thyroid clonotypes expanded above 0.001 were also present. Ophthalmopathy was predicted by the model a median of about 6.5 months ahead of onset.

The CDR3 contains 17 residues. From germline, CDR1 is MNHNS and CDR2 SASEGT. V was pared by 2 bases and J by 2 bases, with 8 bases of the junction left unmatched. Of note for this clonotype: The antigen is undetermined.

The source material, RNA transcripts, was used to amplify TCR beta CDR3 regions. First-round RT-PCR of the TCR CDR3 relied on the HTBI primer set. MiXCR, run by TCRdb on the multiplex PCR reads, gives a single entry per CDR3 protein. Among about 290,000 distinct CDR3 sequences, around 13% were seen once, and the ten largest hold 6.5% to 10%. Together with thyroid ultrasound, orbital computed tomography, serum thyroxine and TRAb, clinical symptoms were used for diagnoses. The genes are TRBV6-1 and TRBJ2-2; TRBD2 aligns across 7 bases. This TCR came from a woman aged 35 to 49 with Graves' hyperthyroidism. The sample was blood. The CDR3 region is CASSELRLAANTGELFF. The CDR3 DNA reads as TGTGCCAGCAGTGAATTGAGGCTAGCGGCCAACACCGGGGAGCTGTTTTTT.